This TCR beta chain derives from a study of blood T cell repertoires in COVID-19. Libraries were prepared by immunoSEQ multiplex PCR; TCRdb keeps only in-frame clonotypes and omits some of them. The table includes over 200,000 clones, 90% to 95% detected once. Seattle cases were enrolled at active infection and followed longitudinally. Sequencing was performed on peripheral blood. The sequence came from a man aged 55 to 69 with COVID-19, enrolled during active disease.

The CDR3 sequence is CAISEDRDYTGELFF. CDR3 nucleotide sequence: TGTGCCATCAGTGAGGACAGGGACTACACCGGGGAGCTGTTTTTT. V gene TRBV10-3 combines with J gene TRBJ2-2, with D maybe TRBD1 (7 bases). The CDR3 is 15 residues long. V lost 2 bases and J lost 3, with 10 bases in between. Germline V lookup: CDR1 ENHRY, CDR2 SYGVKD.